These 8 T cell receptor beta chains share one sample of origin, sequenced in a study of blood T cell repertoires in COVID-19. Data came from immunoSEQ multiplex PCR; TCRdb stores just in-frame clones and leaves some out. Seen here are 30,000 to 50,000 clones, over 75% observed once, and the top ten hold over 8.5%. The specimen sequenced was peripheral blood. The receptors were gathered from a human donor in a cohort sampled during active COVID-19.

The rearrangement joins TRBV18 to TRBJ2-3; a possible D gene is TRBD2 (5 bases). Trimming took 3 bases from V and 4 from J, leaving 14 bases between them. CDR1 KGHSH and CDR2 LQKENI come from the germline V gene. The CDR3 has 15 residues. The CDR3 loop is CASSPLPAGADTQYF. CDR3 coding DNA: TGTGCCAGCTCACCCCTACCAGCCGGGGCAGATACGCAGTATTTT.

This clone occurred once. V usage is TRBV29-1 and J usage is TRBJ1-2; D unresolved. V was pared by 3 bases and J by 2 bases, with 16 bases between. This CDR3 spans 15 amino acids. Germline V gives CDR1 SQVTM, CDR2 ANQGSEA. The CDR3 DNA sequence: TGCAGCGTTGACTCTTCCGGGATTCTAAACTATGGCTACACCTTC. Amino acids: CSVDSSGILNYGYTF. The complete variable domain, with remaining parts taken from reference TRBV29-1 and TRBJ1-2, reads SAVISQKPSRDICQRGTSLTIQCQVDSQVTMMFWYRQQPGQSLTLIATANQGSEATYESGFVIDKFPISRPNLTFSTLTVSNMSPEDSSIYLCSVDSSGILNYGYTFGSGTRLTVV.

This chain joins TRBV2 and TRBJ2-3; D gene uncertain. V dropped 4 bases and J dropped 0 bases, with 8 bases sitting between them. CDR1 is SNHLY, CDR2 FYNNEI, per germline. CDR3 length equals 14 residues. The CDR3 spells CASSAERSTDTQYF. DNA of the CDR3: TGTGCCAGCAGTGCGGAGCGAAGCACAGATACGCAGTATTTT.

This clone was counted once. The J gene is TRBJ1-1, the V gene TRBV7-9, with D possibly matching TRBD1 (5 bases). CDR1 and CDR2 (germline): SEHNR, FQNEAQ (reference sequence). Trimming pared 2 bases from V and 4 bases from J, leaving 8 bases between. The CDR3 extends over 13 amino acids. This chain's CDR3 is CASSLSQGTEAFF. The CDR3 nucleotides are TGTGCCAGCAGCTTATCCCAGGGCACTGAAGCTTTCTTT. Variable domain in full (rest from reference TRBV7-9 and TRBJ1-1): DTGVSQNPRHKITKRGQNVTFRCDPISEHNRLYWYRQTLGQGPEFLTYFQNEAQLEKSRLLSDRFSAERPKGSFSTLEIQRTEQGDSAMYLCASSLSQGTEAFFGQGTRLTVV.

This clone was seen just once. This chain uses TRBV15 with TRBJ2-7; D possibly corresponds to TRBD1 (5 bases). Germline V gene data show CDR1 as LNHNV and CDR2 as YYDKDF (reference sequence). CDR3 length: 15 amino acids. Trimming took 1 base from V and 2 from J, leaving 12 bases between them. For the CDR3, the DNA is TGTGCCACCAGCAGAGGACAGCCGGGTACCTACGAGCAGTACTTC. It yields the protein CATSRGQPGTYEQYF.

J is TRBJ2-5 and V is TRBV9, with a tentative D call TRBD1 (6 bases). Germline V gives CDR1 SGDLS, CDR2 YYNGEE. The CDR3 loop spans 16 amino acids. The ends were cut back, 0 bases at V and 4 bases at J, with 16 bases in the middle. CDR3 in amino acids: CASSVGGGSMAETQYF. As DNA, the CDR3 is TGTGCCAGCAGCGTAGGAGGGGGTTCCATGGCAGAGACCCAGTACTTC.

The chain joins TRBV25-1 to TRBJ2-3; D is uncertain. This CDR3 contains 15 residues. V shed 6 bases and J shed 0 bases, with 13 bases lying between them. Germline CDR1 reads MGHDK; CDR2 reads SYGVNS. The CDR3 loop reads CASSQIATSTDTQYF. The CDR3 DNA is TGTGCCAGCAGCCAAATCGCCACTAGCACAGATACGCAGTATTTT.

V is TRBV2 and J is TRBJ2-7; D perhaps matches TRBD1 (5 bases). Germline V lookup: CDR1 SNHLY, CDR2 FYNNEI. This CDR3 has 14 amino acids. V was pared by 8 bases and J by 2 bases, with 16 bases between. The CDR3: CASSGREITYEQYF. CDR3 sequence (DNA): TGTGCCAGCTCAGGGCGAGAGATTACCTACGAGCAGTACTTC.